This T cell receptor (beta chain) was documented in a study of blood T cell repertoires in COVID-19. Across the study: Acute and convalescent COVID-19 samples came from the United States, Italy and Spain. From T cells, B-cell-depleted T cells, or PBMCs came the material, which was cDNA or gDNA.

Germline CDR1 SNHLY, CDR2 FYNNEI. The CDR3 consists of 16 residues. The V and J ends lost 8 bases and 5 bases, in that order; junction bases with no gene match: 15. Source study methods: Estimation of nucleated cell counts was performed using reference gene primer amplification. Sequencing used immunoSEQ multiplex PCR; TCRdb keeps in-frame clones, though not all of them. D and trimming come from the DNA, and the V and J calls and clone size come from that table. The profile shows tens of thousands of clones, approximately 82% of them singletons. This receptor was identified in a human donor in a cohort sampled during active COVID-19. The chain is built from TRBV2 and TRBJ1-2; 9 bases agree with TRBD1. Sequencing was done on a sample of peripheral blood. CDR3 sequence: CASPLGTGWGIYGYTF. In nucleotides, the CDR3 is TGTGCCAGCCCCCTAGGGACAGGGTGGGGTATTTATGGCTACACCTTC.